The source of this T cell receptor (beta chain) is a study of blood T cell repertoires in COVID-19. The V and J ends lost 5 bases and 4 bases, in that order; junction bases with no gene match: 7. The CDR3 covers 15 residues. Under the authors' procedure: Reference gene primer amplification yielded estimated nucleated cell counts. Data came from immunoSEQ multiplex PCR; TCRdb stores just in-frame clones and leaves some out. D and trimming come from the DNA, and the V and J calls and clone size come from that table. The data show 200,000 to 250,000 clones, with under 90% seen just once and nearly 4.5% held by the top ten.

The sample taken for sequencing was peripheral blood. This receptor was identified in a man aged 45-60 years with acute or convalescent COVID-19. The chain is built from TRBV5-3 and TRBJ2-7, with TRBD1 matching 12 bases. TRBV5-3 is an open reading frame whose function is uncertain. The CDR3 DNA reads TGTGCCAGAAGGCCCGGGACAGGGGGCTGGTACGAGCAGTACTTC. Its translation: CARRPGTGGWYEQYF.